This T cell receptor beta chain was recovered during a study of blood T cell repertoires in COVID-19. Per the original methods: Amplifying reference gene primers gave estimates of nucleated cell counts. Profiling relied on immunoSEQ multiplex PCR, and the TCRdb table lists in-frame clones only, not all of them. From that table come the V and J calls and clone size; the DNA was used to work out D and trimming. The sample shows around 260,000 clones, approximately 90% of them seen only once. V trimming: 0 bases; J trimming: 4 bases; junction bases outside the gene matches: 0. This CDR3 comprises 15 residues. Germline V gene lookup returns CDR1 SGHNT and CDR2 YENEEA.

The sequence was obtained from a woman aged 25-40 years with COVID-19, enrolled during active disease. Source material: peripheral blood. V usage is TRBV11-3 and J usage is TRBJ2-1, with 10 bases that match TRBD2. CDR3 DNA sequence: TGTGCCAGCAGCTTAGAACTAGCGGGGTACAATGAGCAGTTCTTC. It translates to CASSLELAGYNEQFF.